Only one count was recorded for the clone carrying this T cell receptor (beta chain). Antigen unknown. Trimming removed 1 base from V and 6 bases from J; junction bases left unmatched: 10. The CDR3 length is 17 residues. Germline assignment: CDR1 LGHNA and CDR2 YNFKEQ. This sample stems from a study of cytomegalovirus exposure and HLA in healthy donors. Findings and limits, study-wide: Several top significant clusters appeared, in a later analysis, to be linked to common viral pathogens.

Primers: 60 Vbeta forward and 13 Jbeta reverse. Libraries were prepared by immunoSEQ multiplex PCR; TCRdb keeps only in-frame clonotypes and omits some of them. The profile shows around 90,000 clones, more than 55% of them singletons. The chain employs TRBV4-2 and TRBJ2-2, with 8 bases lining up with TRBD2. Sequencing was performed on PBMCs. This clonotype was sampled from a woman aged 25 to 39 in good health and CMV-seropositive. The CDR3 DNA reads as TGTGCCAGCAGCCAAGGACGGGGGGGGCGGGATTCCGGGGAGCTGTTTTTT. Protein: CASSQGRGGRDSGELFF.